This T cell receptor beta chain was recorded in a study of response to subunit inactivated influenza vaccine. This clonotype was counted a few times. Its specificity is not known. Study findings and constraints: T cells newly recruited by each seasonal influenza vaccination are few, the authors suggested.

TCRdb recomputed calls from the RT-PCR reads with MiXCR, one row per CDR3 protein. This repertoire shows hundreds of thousands of distinct CDR3 sequences, more than 15% found once; its top ten account for less than 4%. Trimming cost V 5 bases and J 7 bases, with 21 bases left between them. The length of the CDR3 is 16 residues. CDR1 is MDHEN and CDR2 is SYDVKM in the germline V gene. The clonotype was recovered from a man between 50 and 69 years old who received an inactivated influenza vaccine. The J gene is TRBJ1-5, the V gene TRBV28, with D possibly matching TRBD1 (5 bases). The sequences come from CD4+ T cells sorted from PBMCs, collected less than 25 months after vaccination. The CDR3 nucleotides read TGTGCCAGCAGTCCCCATGGATCGGGATGGGGCCAGCCCCAGCATTTT. Translating it yields CASSPHGSGWGQPQHF.